This T cell receptor (beta chain) was obtained from a study of response to subunit inactivated influenza vaccine. Findings and caveats of the study: It was suggested by the authors that few new T cells are recruited by each seasonal influenza vaccination.

TCRdb fed the RT-PCR reads into MiXCR, producing one record per CDR3 protein. The sample records more than 400,000 distinct CDR3 sequences, about 10% being singletons. This clonotype was seen at least ten times. Its antigen is not identified. V lost 1 base and J lost 1, with 13 bases in between. The CDR3 runs to 16 residues. This sample comprised PBMCs from blood, obtained 40 to 50 days after vaccination. The sequence was obtained from a man aged 45-65 years who received an inactivated influenza vaccine. V gene TRBV12-3 or TRBV12-4 combines with J gene TRBJ1-1; no clear D. The CDR3 sequence: CASSLGVGRKNTEAFF. The CDR3 nucleotides read TGTGCCAGCAGTTTAGGGGTGGGCCGCAAGAACACTGAAGCTTTCTTT.